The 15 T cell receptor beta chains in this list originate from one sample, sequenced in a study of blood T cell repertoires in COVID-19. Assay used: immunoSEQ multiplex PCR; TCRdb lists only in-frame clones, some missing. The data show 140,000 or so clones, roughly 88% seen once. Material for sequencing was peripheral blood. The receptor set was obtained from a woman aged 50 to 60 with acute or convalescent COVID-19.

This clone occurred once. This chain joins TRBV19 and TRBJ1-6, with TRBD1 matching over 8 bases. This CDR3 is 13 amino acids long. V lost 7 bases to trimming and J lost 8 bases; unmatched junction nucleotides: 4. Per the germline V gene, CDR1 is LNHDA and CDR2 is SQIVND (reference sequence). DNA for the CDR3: TGTGCCAGTAAGACAGGGGAATATTCACCCCTCCACTTT. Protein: CASKTGEYSPLHF.

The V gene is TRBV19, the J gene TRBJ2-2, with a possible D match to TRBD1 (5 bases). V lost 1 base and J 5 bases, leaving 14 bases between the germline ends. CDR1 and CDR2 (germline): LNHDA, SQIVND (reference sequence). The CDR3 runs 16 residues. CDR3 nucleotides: TGTGCCAGTAGTATAGGGACATACATGCCTACCGGGGAGCTGTTTTTT. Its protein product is CASSIGTYMPTGELFF.

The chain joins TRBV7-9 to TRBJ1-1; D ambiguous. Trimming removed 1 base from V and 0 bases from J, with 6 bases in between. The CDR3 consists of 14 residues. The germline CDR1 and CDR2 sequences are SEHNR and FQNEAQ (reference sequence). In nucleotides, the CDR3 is TGTGCCAGCAGCTTAGTTTCAGTGAACACTGAAGCTTTCTTT. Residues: CASSLVSVNTEAFF.

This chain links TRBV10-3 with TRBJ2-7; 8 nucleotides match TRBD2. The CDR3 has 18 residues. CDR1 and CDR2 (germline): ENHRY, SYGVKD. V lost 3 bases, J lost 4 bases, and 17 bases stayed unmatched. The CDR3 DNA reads TGTGCCATCAGTGATCTAGTGAGAGGAGAGCGGGGGAGTTACGAGCAGTACTTC. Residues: CAISDLVRGERGSYEQYF.

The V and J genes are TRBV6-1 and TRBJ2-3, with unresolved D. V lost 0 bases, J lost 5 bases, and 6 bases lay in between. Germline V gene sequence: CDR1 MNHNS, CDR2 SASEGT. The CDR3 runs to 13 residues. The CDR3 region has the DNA TGTGCCAGCAGTGAAGCGCCGGGAGATACGCAGTATTTT. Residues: CASSEAPGDTQYF.

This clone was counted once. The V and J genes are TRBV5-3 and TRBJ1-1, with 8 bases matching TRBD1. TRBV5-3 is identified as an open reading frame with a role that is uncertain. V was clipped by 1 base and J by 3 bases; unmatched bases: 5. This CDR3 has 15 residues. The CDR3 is CARSLSGGPDTEAFF. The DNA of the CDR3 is TGTGCCAGAAGCTTGTCAGGGGGCCCGGACACTGAAGCTTTCTTT.

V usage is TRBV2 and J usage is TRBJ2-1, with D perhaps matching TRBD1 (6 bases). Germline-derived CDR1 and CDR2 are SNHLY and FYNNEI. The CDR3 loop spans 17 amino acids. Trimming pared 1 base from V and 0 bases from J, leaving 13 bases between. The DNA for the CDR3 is TGTGCCAGCAGTGAAGAGGGGGTTCACAGCTCCTACAATGAGCAGTTCTTC. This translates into CASSEEGVHSSYNEQFF.

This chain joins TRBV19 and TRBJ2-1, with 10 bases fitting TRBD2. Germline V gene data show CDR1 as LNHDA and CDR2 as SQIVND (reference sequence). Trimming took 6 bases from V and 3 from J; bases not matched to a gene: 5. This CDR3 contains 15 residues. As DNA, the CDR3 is TGTGCCAGTAGGGGAAGACTAGCGGGCTACAATGAGCAGTTCTTC. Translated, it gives CASRGRLAGYNEQFF.

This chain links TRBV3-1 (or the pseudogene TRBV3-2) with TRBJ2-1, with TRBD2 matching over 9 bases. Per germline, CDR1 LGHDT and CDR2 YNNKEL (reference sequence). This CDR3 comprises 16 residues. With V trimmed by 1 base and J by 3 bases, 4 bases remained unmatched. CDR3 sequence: CASSQVAGGLYNEQFF. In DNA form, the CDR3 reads TGTGCCAGCAGCCAAGTGGCGGGGGGGCTCTACAATGAGCAGTTCTTC.

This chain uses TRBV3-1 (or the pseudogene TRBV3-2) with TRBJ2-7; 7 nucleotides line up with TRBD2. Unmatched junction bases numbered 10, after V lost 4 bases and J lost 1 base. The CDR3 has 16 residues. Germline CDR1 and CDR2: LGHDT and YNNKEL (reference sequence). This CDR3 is CASSPGVASGSYEQYF. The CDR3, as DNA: TGTGCCAGCAGCCCTGGGGTGGCTAGCGGTTCCTACGAGCAGTACTTC.

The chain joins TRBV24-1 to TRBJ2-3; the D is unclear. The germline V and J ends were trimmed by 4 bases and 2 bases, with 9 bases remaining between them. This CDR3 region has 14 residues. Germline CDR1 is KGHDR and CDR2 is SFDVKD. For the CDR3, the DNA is TGTGCCACCAGTGACTCGACTTTCACAGATACGCAGTATTTT. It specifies CATSDSTFTDTQYF.

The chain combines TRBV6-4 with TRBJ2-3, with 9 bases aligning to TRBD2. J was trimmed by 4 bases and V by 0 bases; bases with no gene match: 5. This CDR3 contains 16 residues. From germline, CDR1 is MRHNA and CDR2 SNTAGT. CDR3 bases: TGTGCCAGCAGTGACTCGAATAGCGGGGGCCCAGATACGCAGTATTTT. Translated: CASSDSNSGGPDTQYF.

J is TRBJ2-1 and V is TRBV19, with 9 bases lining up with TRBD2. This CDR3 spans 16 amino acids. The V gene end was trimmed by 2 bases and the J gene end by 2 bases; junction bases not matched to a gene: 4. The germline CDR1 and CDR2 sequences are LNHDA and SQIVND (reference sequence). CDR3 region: CASSIFGGGAYNEQFF. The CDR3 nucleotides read TGTGCCAGTAGTATATTTGGCGGGGGGGCCTACAATGAGCAGTTCTTC. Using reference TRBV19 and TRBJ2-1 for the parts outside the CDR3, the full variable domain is DGGITQSPKYLFRKEGQNVTLSCEQNLNHDAMYWYRQDPGQGLRLIYYSQIVNDFQKGDIAEGYSVSREKKESFPLTVTSAQKNPTAFYLCASSIFGGGAYNEQFFGPGTRLTVL.

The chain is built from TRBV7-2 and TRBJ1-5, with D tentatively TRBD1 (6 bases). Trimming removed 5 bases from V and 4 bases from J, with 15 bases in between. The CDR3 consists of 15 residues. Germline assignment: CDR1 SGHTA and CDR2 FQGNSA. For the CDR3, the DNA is TGTGCCAGCAGCGCGGACAGTCTACTAAATCAGCCCCAGCATTTT. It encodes CASSADSLLNQPQHF.

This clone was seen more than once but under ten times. CDR3 in amino acids: CASRAELATYNEQFF. The CDR3 nucleotides read TGTGCCAGTAGGGCCGAACTAGCGACCTACAATGAGCAGTTCTTC. This rearrangement joins TRBV19 to TRBJ2-1, with 7 bases lining up with TRBD2. This CDR3 comprises 15 residues. V shed 6 bases and J 2 bases; nucleotides not matched to a gene: 7. From germline, CDR1 is LNHDA and CDR2 SQIVND (reference sequence).